Listed below are T cell receptor beta chains from one sample, sequenced in a study of blood T cell repertoires in COVID-19. Assay: immunoSEQ multiplex PCR; the TCRdb copy retains only in-frame clones and omits some. The sample lists 40,000 or so clones, roughly 73% seen once, with around 59% in the top ten. Sequenced material: peripheral blood. The receptors come from an older man with acute or convalescent COVID-19. Each CDR3 is given with its conserved first and last residue. Fields, in order: D gene, clone size, V gene, J gene, CDR3 protein, CDR3 DNA. The D gene is left open where the match is weak. Only part of the rows carry a size: once, few, many, or a class if the clone is expanded.

.	.	TRBV6-5	TRBJ2-6	CASSYSTTGGANVLTF	TGTGCCAGCAGTTACTCGACTACTGGAGGGGCCAACGTCCTGACTTTC
.	.	TRBV30	TRBJ2-7	CAWSPLGAGASYEQYF	TGTGCCTGGAGTCCCCTTGGGGCAGGGGCGTCCTACGAGCAGTACTTC
.	.	TRBV30	TRBJ1-3	CAWSVLRNTIYF	TGTGCCTGGAGTGTATTAAGAAACACCATATATTTT
.	.	TRBV19	TRBJ1-1	CASSRRGLNTEAFF	TGTGCCAGTAGTAGAAGAGGCCTTAACACTGAAGCTTTCTTT
.	.	TRBV2	TRBJ2-3	CASLEDSTDTQYF	TGTGCCAGCCTGGAGGACAGCACAGATACGCAGTATTTT
.	.	TRBV2	TRBJ1-1	CASSSGQHTEAFF	TGTGCCAGCAGTAGCGGACAGCACACTGAAGCTTTCTTT
TRBD1	few	TRBV2	TRBJ2-7	CASSLQGAQWVQYF	TGTGCCAGCAGTCTCCAGGGGGCTCAGTGGGTGCAGTACTTC
.	.	TRBV18	TRBJ2-5	CASSPTAQETQYF	TGTGCCAGCTCACCAACAGCCCAGGAGACCCAGTACTTC
TRBD1	few	TRBV9	TRBJ2-1	CASSGQGDEQFF	TGTGCCAGCAGCGGACAGGGCGATGAGCAGTTCTTC
.	.	TRBV27	TRBJ2-1	CASSFVDNNEQFF	TGTGCCAGCAGTTTTGTAGACAACAATGAGCAGTTCTTC
.	.	TRBV24-1	TRBJ2-2	CATPPLGKRAGELFF	TGTGCCACCCCCCCCCTTGGGAAGAGGGCCGGGGAGCTGTTTTTT
.	once	TRBV19	TRBJ2-1	CASSRTGVYNEQFF	TGTGCCAGTAGTAGAACGGGGGTCTACAATGAGCAGTTCTTC
.	.	TRBV11-1	TRBJ2-3	CASSHNRDTQYF	TGTGCCAGCAGCCACAATCGAGATACGCAGTATTTT
.	.	TRBV4-3	TRBJ2-3	CASSQDQQGRTDTQYF	TGCGCCAGCAGCCAAGATCAACAGGGTCGTACAGATACGCAGTATTTT
TRBD2	.	TRBV19	TRBJ2-1	CASSTLRGSGNNEQFF	TGTGCCAGTAGTACCCTTCGCGGGAGTGGGAACAATGAGCAGTTCTTC
.	.	TRBV11-2	TRBJ2-1	CASSFHGNPNNEQFF	TGTGCCAGCAGCTTCCACGGGAACCCCAACAATGAGCAGTTCTTC